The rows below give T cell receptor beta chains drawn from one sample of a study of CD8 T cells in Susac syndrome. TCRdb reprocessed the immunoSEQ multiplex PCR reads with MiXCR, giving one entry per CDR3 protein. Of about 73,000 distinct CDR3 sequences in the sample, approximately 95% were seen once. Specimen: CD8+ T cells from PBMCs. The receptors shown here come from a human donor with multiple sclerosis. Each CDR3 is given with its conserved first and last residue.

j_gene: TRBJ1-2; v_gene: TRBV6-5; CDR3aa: CASSYSQGGGYTF
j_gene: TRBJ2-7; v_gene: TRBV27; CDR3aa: CASSPGTSGFEQYF
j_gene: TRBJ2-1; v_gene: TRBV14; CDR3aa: CASSQKAGNEQFF
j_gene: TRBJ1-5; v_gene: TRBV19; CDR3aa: CASSIIPFVPDDSNQPQHF
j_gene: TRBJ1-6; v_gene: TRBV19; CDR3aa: CASSALGGSPLHF
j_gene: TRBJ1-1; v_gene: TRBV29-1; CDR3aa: CSVEEGGIEAFF
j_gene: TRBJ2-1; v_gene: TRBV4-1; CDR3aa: CASSQDFGSGLSSFF
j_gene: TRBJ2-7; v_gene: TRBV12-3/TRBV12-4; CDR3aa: CASSSGATYEQYF
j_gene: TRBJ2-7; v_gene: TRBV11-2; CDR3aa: CASSLDMFYEQYF
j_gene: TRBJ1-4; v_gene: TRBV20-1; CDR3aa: CSASSGEDPTNEKLFF
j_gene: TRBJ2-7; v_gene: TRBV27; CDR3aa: CASSGGYWHEQYF
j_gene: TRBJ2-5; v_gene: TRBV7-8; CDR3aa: CASSLGPYGGGEETQYF
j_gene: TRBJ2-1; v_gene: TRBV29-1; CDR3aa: CSVVRQNNEQFF
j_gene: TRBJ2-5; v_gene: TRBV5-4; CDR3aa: CASSLAGGETQYF
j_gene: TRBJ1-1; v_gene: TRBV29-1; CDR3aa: CSSQGTGGTEAFF
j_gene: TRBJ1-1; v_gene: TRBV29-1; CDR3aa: CSVNGQVVGMNTEAFF
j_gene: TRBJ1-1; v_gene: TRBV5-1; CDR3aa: CASSLNGQGRNTEAFF
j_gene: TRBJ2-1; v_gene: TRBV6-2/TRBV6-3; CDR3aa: CASSYPLPDSTDRGTNEQFF
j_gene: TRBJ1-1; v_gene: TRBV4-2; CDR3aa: CASSQEGRGHDTEAFF
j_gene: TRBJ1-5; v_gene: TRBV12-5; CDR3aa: CASGLSQPQHF
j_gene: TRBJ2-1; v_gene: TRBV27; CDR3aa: CASSVLAGASYNEQFF
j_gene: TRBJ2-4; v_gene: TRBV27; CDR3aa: CASSSLERALAKNIQYF
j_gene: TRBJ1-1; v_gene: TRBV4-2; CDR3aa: CASSQEGALNTEAFF
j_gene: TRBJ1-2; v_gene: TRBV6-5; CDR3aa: CASSLGERLYGYTF
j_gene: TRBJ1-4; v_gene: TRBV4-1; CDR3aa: CASSQVPYRQGANEKLFF
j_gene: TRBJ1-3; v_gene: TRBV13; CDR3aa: CASSLYPGAGGNTIYF
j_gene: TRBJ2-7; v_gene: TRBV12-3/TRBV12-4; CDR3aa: CASGLTEQYF
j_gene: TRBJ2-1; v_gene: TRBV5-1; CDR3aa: CASRIYGPANEQFF
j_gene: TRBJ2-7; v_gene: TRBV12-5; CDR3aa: CASGPWGGREQYF
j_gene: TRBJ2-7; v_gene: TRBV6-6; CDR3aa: CASSVTGISFEQYF
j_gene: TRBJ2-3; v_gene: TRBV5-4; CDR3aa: CASSRGLGPTDTQYF
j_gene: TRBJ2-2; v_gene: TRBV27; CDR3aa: CASSFGLAYTGELFF
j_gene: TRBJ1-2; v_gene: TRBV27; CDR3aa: CASSFRQGDGYTF
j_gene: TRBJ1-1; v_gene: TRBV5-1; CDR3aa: CASSLGRRGRNTEAFF
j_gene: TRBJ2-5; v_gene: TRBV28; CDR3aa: CASSMVTGSLQETQYF
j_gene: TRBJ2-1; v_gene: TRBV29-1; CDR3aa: CSGISPYNEQFF
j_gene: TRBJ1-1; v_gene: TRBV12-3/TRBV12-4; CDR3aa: CASSSSPETFF
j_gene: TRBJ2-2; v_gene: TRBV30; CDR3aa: CAWREIAGGKLFF
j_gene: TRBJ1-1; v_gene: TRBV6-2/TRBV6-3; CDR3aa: CASSYSVEAFF
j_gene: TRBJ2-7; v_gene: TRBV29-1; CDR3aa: CSVDLAGSYEQYF
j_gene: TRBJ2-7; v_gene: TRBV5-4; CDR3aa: CASSLGTATYEQYF
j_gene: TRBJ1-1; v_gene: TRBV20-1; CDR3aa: CSARRGSPEAFF
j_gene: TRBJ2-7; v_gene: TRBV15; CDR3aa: CATRLGSGRTYEQYF
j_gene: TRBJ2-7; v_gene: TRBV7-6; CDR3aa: CASSLATGISYEQYF
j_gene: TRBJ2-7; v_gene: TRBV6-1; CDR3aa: CASTQNHGPKDYEQYF
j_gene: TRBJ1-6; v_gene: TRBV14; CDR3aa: CASSQVMGAYSPLHF
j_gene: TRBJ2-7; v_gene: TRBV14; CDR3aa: CASSQLTGLRSYEQYF
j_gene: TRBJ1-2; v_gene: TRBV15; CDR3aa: CATSTRGHDGYTF
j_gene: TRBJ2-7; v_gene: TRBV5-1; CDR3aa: CASSLVGSEYEQYF
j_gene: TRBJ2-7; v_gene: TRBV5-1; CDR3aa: CASRSPGGTYEQYF
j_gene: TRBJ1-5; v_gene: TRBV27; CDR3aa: CASSFTAGSQPQHF
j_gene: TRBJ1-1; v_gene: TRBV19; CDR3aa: CATNEAFF
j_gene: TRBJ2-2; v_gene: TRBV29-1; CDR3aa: CSVEWGANTGELFF
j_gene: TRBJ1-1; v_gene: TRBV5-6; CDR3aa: CASSPGVNTEAFF